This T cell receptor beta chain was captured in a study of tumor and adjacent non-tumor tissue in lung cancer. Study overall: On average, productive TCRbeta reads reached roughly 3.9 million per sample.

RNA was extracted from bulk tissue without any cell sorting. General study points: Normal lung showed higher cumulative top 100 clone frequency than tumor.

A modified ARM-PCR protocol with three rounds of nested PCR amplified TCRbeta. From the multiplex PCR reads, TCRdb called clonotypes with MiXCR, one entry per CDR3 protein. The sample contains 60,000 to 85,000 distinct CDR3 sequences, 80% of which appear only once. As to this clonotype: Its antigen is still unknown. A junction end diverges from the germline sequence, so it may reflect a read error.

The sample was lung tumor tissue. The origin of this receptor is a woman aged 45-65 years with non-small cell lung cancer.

The CDR3 DNA follows: TGTGCCAACAGTTTATCTCCGAGTCCCTCCTACGAGCTGTACTTC. It encodes CANSLSPSPSYELYF. The chain has TRBV11-2 and TRBJ2-7, with unresolved D. Germline lookup yields CDR1 SGHAT and CDR2 FQNNGV. This CDR3 is built from 15 residues.